The clone carrying this TCR beta chain has only a few counts. The CDR3 is made up of 14 amino acids. Germline CDR1 LGHNA, CDR2 YSLEER. The V end was cut by 4 bases, the J end by 2 bases, with 8 bases between. These data come from a study of T-cell memory formation after mild COVID-19. Turning to the study itself: The two donors had largely donor-specific TCR clusters.

Constant-segment primers were used for 5'RACE, and the resulting TCR alpha and TCR beta cDNA libraries carried sample barcodes and UMIs. TCRdb re-called the 5' RACE reads through MiXCR, storing one row per CDR3 protein. Of a few hundred thousand distinct CDR3 sequences listed, 20% to 25% were seen once; the top ten hold about 12%. This sequence was found in an adult woman who had mild COVID-19 (a few samples of this study predate the infection). Cell type and time point are not known. Sequencing was carried out using PBMCs or a T cell subset sorted from them (not recorded which). The rearrangement uses TRBV4-3 and TRBJ2-2; weak D call: TRBD2 (5 bases). CDR3 protein: CASSLTSNTGELFF. The CDR3 DNA sequence: TGCGCCAGCAGCCTAACTAGTAACACCGGGGAGCTGTTTTTT.